The 32 T cell receptor beta chains below all came from one sample that was sequenced in a study of T cells after yellow fever vaccination. TCRdb re-analysed the 5' RACE reads in MiXCR, keeping a single row per CDR3 protein. The data show about 260,000 distinct CDR3 sequences, 10% to 15% seen once. Sequenced here: CD4+ T cells sorted from PBMCs, sampled 45 days after the yellow fever booster vaccination. These receptors all stem from a man aged 25 to 40 who received the YFV17D yellow fever vaccine.

There are a few counts of this clonotype. This chain joins TRBV6-1 and TRBJ2-1; 10 bases agree with TRBD2. V was clipped by 6 bases and J by 4 bases; unmatched bases: 9. Germline CDR1 and CDR2: MNHNS and SASEGT. This CDR3 has 16 residues. CDR3 DNA: TGTGCCAGCAGGGGGCTAGCGGGAGATCTTTACAATGAGCAGTTCTTC. It yields the protein CASRGLAGDLYNEQFF.

This clonotype turned up a few times. The J gene is TRBJ2-2, the V gene TRBV7-8; D call uncertain. This CDR3 contains 14 residues. Germline V gene sequence: CDR1 SGHVS, CDR2 FQNEAQ. V lost 5 bases, J lost 6 bases, and 13 bases lay in between. The chain's CDR3 is CASSRSTSPGELFF. The CDR3 bases are TGTGCCAGCAGCCGTAGTACTTCCCCCGGGGAGCTGTTTTTT.

This clonotype has just a few counts. The chain links TRBV7-2 to TRBJ2-5, with D perhaps being TRBD1 or TRBD2 (5 bases each). The V gene lost 5 bases and the J gene lost 4 bases, with 14 bases spanning the gap. CDR1 is SGHTA and CDR2 is FQGNSA in the germline V gene. CDR3 length: 14 residues. As DNA, the CDR3 is TGTGCCAGCAGCCAGATTACCGGGGCAGAGACCCAGTACTTC. Its protein product is CASSQITGAETQYF. Complete variable domain (other parts from reference TRBV7-2 and TRBJ2-5): GAGVSQSPSNKVTEKGKDVELRCDPISGHTALYWYRQSLGQGLEFLIYFQGNSAPDKSGLPSDRFSAERTGGSVSTLTIQRTQQEDSAVYLCASSQITGAETQYFGPGTRLLVL.

There are many counts of this clonotype. This sequence joins TRBV7-2 and TRBJ2-1; the match to TRBD2 covers 10 bases. There are 19 residues in the CDR3. Germline loops: CDR1 SGHTA, CDR2 FQGNSA. V was clipped by 0 bases and J by 9 bases; unmatched bases: 17. The CDR3 sequence is CASSLAPPRISGRGSEQFF. DNA of the CDR3: TGTGCCAGCAGCTTAGCGCCCCCCCGAATAAGCGGGAGGGGCTCTGAGCAGTTCTTC.

Ten or more counts support this clonotype. The chain is built from TRBV25-1 and TRBJ2-3; D call uncertain. Trimming shortened V by 7 bases and J by 0 bases, and 17 bases separated the two germline ends. CDR1 is MGHDK, CDR2 SYGVNS, per germline. CDR3 size: 16 residues. The CDR3: CASTPGESKSTDTQYF. DNA for the CDR3: TGTGCCAGCACCCCTGGTGAGAGCAAGAGCACAGATACGCAGTATTTT.

This clonotype was seen only a few times. The chain couples TRBV9 to TRBJ2-1; D remains unclear. The CDR3 consists of 16 residues. V was pared by 1 base and J by 3 bases, with 14 bases between. Germline lookup yields CDR1 SGDLS and CDR2 YYNGEE. CDR3 sequence (DNA): TGTGCCAGCAGCGTATCGGAGACCAGTAGCTACAATGAGCAGTTCTTC. It yields the protein CASSVSETSSYNEQFF.

The chain employs TRBV9 and TRBJ2-7; 7 bases match TRBD2. The CDR3 extends over 14 amino acids. V was clipped by 1 base and J by 1 base; unmatched bases: 2. Germline assignment: CDR1 SGDLS and CDR2 YYNGEE. This CDR3 is CASSVSGASYEQYF. The CDR3 region has the DNA TGTGCCAGCAGCGTAAGCGGGGCATCCTACGAGCAGTACTTC.

A remark on this clonotype: At one boundary the junction diverges from the germline segment, which might be a read error. J is TRBJ2-7 and V is TRBV5-6, with 7 nucleotides matching TRBD1. The germline V gene encodes CDR1 SGHDT and CDR2 YYEEEE. The CDR3 length is 14 residues. The CDR3, as DNA: TGTGCCAGCAGCTGGCCGGGACAGTCCTACGAGCAGCACTTC. Encoded protein: CASSWPGQSYEQHF.

The chain uses TRBV27 and TRBJ2-2; D unresolved. The V gene's germline CDR1 is MNHEY and CDR2 SMNVEV (reference sequence). The V gene lost 1 base and the J gene lost 1 base, with 4 bases spanning the gap. CDR3 size: 14 residues. The CDR3 DNA reads TGTGCCAGCAGTTTATGGGGGAACACCGGGGAGCTGTTTTTT. Translated: CASSLWGNTGELFF.

This clonotype was recorded a few times. This chain uses TRBV14 with TRBJ2-5; possible D gene TRBD2, 6 bases. With 4 bases removed from V and 2 bases from J, the gap between germline ends came to 17 bases. The germline CDR1 and CDR2 sequences are SGHDN and FVKESK. This CDR3 comprises 16 residues. CDR3 loop: CASSRPPGVGQETQYF. The CDR3 DNA reads as TGTGCCAGCAGCCGGCCTCCGGGAGTAGGACAAGAGACCCAGTACTTC.

This clonotype has just a few counts. The genes are TRBV5-1 and TRBJ1-6; 7 positions agree with TRBD1. The CDR3 is 16 amino acids. Losses at the gene ends were 0 bases for V and 7 bases for J; bases not matched to a gene: 7. Looked up from germline, CDR1 is SGHRS and CDR2 is YFSETQ. The CDR3 DNA reads as TGCGCCAGCAGCTTGGAGCCCGACAGGGAAAATTCACCCCTCCACTTT. Translation gives CASSLEPDRENSPLHF.

This clonotype was counted only a few times. The rearrangement joins TRBV28 to TRBJ2-7; the match to TRBD2 covers 11 bases. Germline CDR1 reads MDHEN; CDR2 reads SYDVKM. After removal of 6 bases from V and 0 bases from J, the junction contained 7 bases not matched to a gene. CDR3 length: 16 residues. The CDR3 DNA reads as TGTGCCAGCAGGGCCCGACTAGCGGGGAGCTCCTACGAGCAGTACTTC. This sequence encodes CASRARLAGSSYEQYF.

The table lists this clonotype with a few counts. The chain recombines TRBV7-2 with TRBJ2-4, with 16 bases identical to TRBD2. This CDR3 comprises 17 residues. Germline V gives CDR1 SGHTA, CDR2 FQGNSA. Germline trimming cut 3 bases from V and 4 bases from J; bases unmatched to any gene: 3. The CDR3 nucleotides are TGTGCCAGCAGCTTGGGACTAGCGGGAGGGCCGAAAAACATTCAGTACTTC. Translating gives CASSLGLAGGPKNIQYF. Looking up the rest from reference TRBV7-2 and TRBJ2-4 gives the full variable domain: GAGVSQSPSNKVTEKGKDVELRCDPISGHTALYWYRQSLGQGLEFLIYFQGNSAPDKSGLPSDRFSAERTGGSVSTLTIQRTQQEDSAVYLCASSLGLAGGPKNIQYFGAGTRLSVL.

The chain employs TRBV20-1 and TRBJ2-3; either TRBD1 or TRBD2 may supply D (5 bases each). The CDR3 loop spans 13 amino acids. V was trimmed by 8 bases and J by 6 bases, leaving 18 bases between them. Looked up from germline, CDR1 is DFQATT and CDR2 is SNEGSKA (reference sequence). In nucleotides, the CDR3 is TGCAGTCAAAACCGGGACCCCCAGGATACGCAGTATTTT. It specifies CSQNRDPQDTQYF.

This chain uses TRBV19 with TRBJ2-1, with unresolved D. The CDR3 has 12 amino acids. V was pared by 7 bases and J by 11 bases, with 15 bases between. The germline V gene has CDR1 LNHDA and CDR2 SQIVND (reference sequence). CDR3 nucleotides: TGTGCCAGTAACTCACCCCCATCTAAGCAGTTCTTC. Residues: CASNSPPSKQFF.

This chain joins TRBV5-1 and TRBJ2-7; 14 nucleotides agree with TRBD2. The V and J ends lost 4 bases and 6 bases, in that order; junction bases with no gene match: 6. The CDR3 has 15 amino acids. Looked up from germline, CDR1 is SGHRS and CDR2 is YFSETQ. The DNA for the CDR3 is TGCGCCAGCAGCGGGGCCGGGACTAGCGGGAGCGAGCAGTACTTC. Protein product: CASSGAGTSGSEQYF.

This clonotype was seen a handful of times. V and J are TRBV12-3 or TRBV12-4 and TRBJ2-4, with 9 bases identical to TRBD1. J was trimmed by 4 bases and V by 5 bases; bases with no gene match: 6. The CDR3 contains 15 residues. CDR3 bases: TGTGCCAGCAGTCCTTCCGGGACAGGGAAAAACATTCAGTACTTC. It translates to CASSPSGTGKNIQYF.

The sample holds many counts of this clonotype. The V and J genes are TRBV5-6 and TRBJ2-5, with D unclear. The V gene's germline CDR1 is SGHDT and CDR2 YYEEEE. This CDR3 comprises 11 residues. V was pared by 4 bases and J by 5 bases, with 6 bases between. CDR3 DNA: TGTGCCAGCAGCCGCCTGGAGACCCAGTACTTC. Translating it yields CASSRLETQYF.

This clonotype was counted only a few times. The chain links TRBV7-2 to TRBJ2-7; weak D call: TRBD2 (5 bases). Trimming removed 1 base at V and 2 bases at J, with 12 bases between. Germline CDR1 reads SGHTA; CDR2 reads FQGNSA. CDR3 length: 15 amino acids. CDR3 protein: CASSLGGPSPYEQYF. In nucleotides, the CDR3 is TGTGCCAGCAGCTTAGGAGGGCCGTCTCCCTACGAGCAGTACTTC.

This clonotype was seen ten or more times. The chain carries TRBV20-1 and TRBJ2-7, with D tentatively TRBD1 or TRBD2 (7 bases each). The germline CDR1 and CDR2 sequences are DFQATT and SNEGSKA (reference sequence). The V gene lost 3 bases and the J gene lost 2 bases, with 14 bases spanning the gap. The CDR3 is made up of 14 amino acids. Written as DNA, the CDR3 is TGCAGTGCTAGTCTTTCAGGGGGGGCCTACGAGCAGTACTTC. Translation: CSASLSGGAYEQYF.

V gene TRBV7-9 combines with J gene TRBJ2-1; no clear D. CDR3 size: 12 residues. Per germline, CDR1 SEHNR and CDR2 FQNEAQ (reference sequence). Trimming removed 8 bases at V and 8 bases at J, with 13 bases between. The CDR3 loop reads CASVGRRDEQFF. CDR3 DNA sequence: TGTGCCAGCGTGGGCCGTCGGGATGAGCAGTTCTTC. Looking up the rest from reference TRBV7-9 and TRBJ2-1 gives the full variable domain: DTGVSQNPRHKITKRGQNVTFRCDPISEHNRLYWYRQTLGQGPEFLTYFQNEAQLEKSRLLSDRFSAERPKGSFSTLEIQRTEQGDSAMYLCASVGRRDEQFFGPGTRLTVL.

This clonotype appeared many times. The chain joins TRBV5-6 to TRBJ2-1; the match to TRBD2 covers 14 bases. This CDR3 has 17 residues. J gave up 8 bases and V 4 bases, and 11 bases lay outside the gene matches. Per the germline V gene, CDR1 is SGHDT and CDR2 is YYEEEE. The CDR3 loop is CASSPPGLAGVQYEQFF. DNA of the CDR3: TGTGCCAGCAGCCCGCCGGGACTAGCGGGAGTGCAGTATGAGCAGTTCTTC. Based on the CDR3 plus reference TRBV5-6 and TRBJ2-1, the full variable domain is DAGVTQSPTHLIKTRGQQVTLRCSPKSGHDTVSWYQQALGQGPQFIFQYYEEEERQRGNFPDRFSGHQFPNYSSELNVNALLLGDSALYLCASSPPGLAGVQYEQFFGPGTRLTVL.

This clonotype was detected a few times. The V call is TRBV5-1, the J call TRBJ2-2; the match to TRBD2 covers 8 bases. V shed 1 base and J 6 bases; nucleotides not matched to a gene: 2. The CDR3 is 14 amino acids. The germline V gene has CDR1 SGHRS and CDR2 YFSETQ. CDR3 residues: CASSLSSGSGELFF. CDR3 DNA sequence: TGCGCCAGCAGCTTGTCTAGCGGGTCCGGGGAGCTGTTTTTT. Looking up the rest from reference TRBV5-1 and TRBJ2-2 gives the full variable domain: KAGVTQTPRYLIKTRGQQVTLSCSPISGHRSVSWYQQTPGQGLQFLFEYFSETQRNKGNFPGRFSGRQFSNSRSEMNVSTLELGDSALYLCASSLSSGSGELFFGEGSRLTVL.

In its sample, this clonotype was seen a few times. V and J are TRBV12-5 and TRBJ2-3; 9 bases are shared with TRBD2. The CDR3 is 15 amino acids. Germline CDR1 is LGHNT and CDR2 is FRNRAP. V lost 3 bases, J lost 3 bases, and 4 bases stayed unmatched. The CDR3 is CASGLGLAGTDTQYF. CDR3 DNA: TGTGCTAGTGGTTTAGGTCTAGCGGGAACAGATACGCAGTATTTT.

CDR3 protein: CASSISSTSGSYEQYF. As DNA, the CDR3 is TGTGCCAGTAGTATTAGTTCAACTAGCGGGAGCTACGAGCAGTACTTC. V usage is TRBV19 and J usage is TRBJ2-7; the match to TRBD2 covers 11 bases. The ends lost 3 bases at V and 3 bases at J; junction bases unmatched: 7. Germline CDR1 is LNHDA and CDR2 is SQIVND (reference sequence). This CDR3 has 16 residues.

This clonotype was observed a handful of times. The chain uses TRBV7-2 and TRBJ2-5; D is possibly TRBD1 or TRBD2 (5 bases each). This CDR3 region has 16 residues. With 5 bases removed from V and 2 bases from J, the gap between germline ends came to 18 bases. Germline assignment: CDR1 SGHTA and CDR2 FQGNSA. The CDR3 sequence: CASSPWGPLAQETQYF. Written as DNA, the CDR3 is TGTGCCAGCAGCCCGTGGGGACCTCTGGCGCAAGAGACCCAGTACTTC. Based on the CDR3 plus reference TRBV7-2 and TRBJ2-5, the full variable domain is GAGVSQSPSNKVTEKGKDVELRCDPISGHTALYWYRQSLGQGLEFLIYFQGNSAPDKSGLPSDRFSAERTGGSVSTLTIQRTQQEDSAVYLCASSPWGPLAQETQYFGPGTRLLVL.

This rearrangement joins TRBV18 to TRBJ2-7; D gene unclear. Trimming removed 2 bases from V and 6 bases from J, with 5 bases in between. CDR3 length: 11 residues. The germline V gene encodes CDR1 KGHSH and CDR2 LQKENI. CDR3 in amino acids: CASSPGVEQYF. The CDR3 DNA reads TGTGCCAGCTCACCAGGGGTCGAGCAGTACTTC.

This clonotype has only a few counts. J is TRBJ2-1 and V is TRBV5-5; TRBD2 agrees at 11 bases. Trimming removed 4 bases from V and 5 bases from J; junction bases left unmatched: 8. This CDR3 is built from 16 residues. In germline, CDR1 is SGHKS, CDR2 YYEKEE (reference sequence). This chain's CDR3 is CASSLIAGGLNNEQFF. The CDR3 region has the DNA TGTGCCAGCAGCCTGATAGCGGGAGGGCTAAACAATGAGCAGTTCTTC.

The table lists this clonotype with many counts. V and J are TRBV29-1 and TRBJ2-7; D unclear. There are 12 residues in the CDR3. CDR1 and CDR2 (germline): SQVTM, ANQGSEA. V gave up 4 bases and J gave up 2 bases, with 9 bases separating them. CDR3 DNA: TGCAGCGTTGCAGGTGTGACCTACGAGCAGTACTTC. It encodes CSVAGVTYEQYF.

This clonotype was picked up a small number of times. The chain has TRBV20-1 and TRBJ2-5; 7 nucleotides align to TRBD1. V gave up 2 bases and J gave up 4 bases; unmatched junction bases: 4. There are 13 residues in the CDR3. Germline V gene data show CDR1 as DFQATT and CDR2 as SNEGSKA (reference sequence). The CDR3 here is CSARLPGGETQYF. In DNA, the CDR3 is TGCAGTGCTAGACTACCAGGGGGAGAGACCCAGTACTTC.

This clonotype occurred a few times. The chain recombines TRBV6-5 with TRBJ2-7; TRBD1 agrees at 8 bases. The junction had 6 bases not matched to a gene; V was cut back by 4 bases and J by 4 bases. Germline V gene sequence: CDR1 MNHEY, CDR2 SVGAGI. The CDR3 has 14 amino acids. CDR3 sequence: CASSFRDRPYEQYF. Here the CDR3 DNA reads TGTGCCAGCAGTTTCCGGGACAGGCCGTACGAGCAGTACTTC.

This clonotype was observed a few times. The chain carries TRBV29-1 and TRBJ2-2; 11 nucleotides align to TRBD2. Germline V gives CDR1 SQVTM, CDR2 ANQGSEA. The CDR3 has 15 residues. V shed 5 bases and J 2 bases; nucleotides not matched to a gene: 4. Here the CDR3 reads CSVSGTSGNTGELFF. CDR3 in DNA: TGCAGCGTTTCCGGGACTAGCGGTAACACCGGGGAGCTGTTTTTT.